This T cell receptor (beta chain) was observed in a study of shared clonotypes between healthy human individuals. Study information: The study used three CD4 naive, three CD4 memory, two CD8 naive and one CD8 memory plate per donor.

This clone occurred many times. An end of the junction differs from the germline gene, which may be a read error. The CDR3 loop spans 13 amino acids. Germline V gives CDR1 SGHNT, CDR2 YENEEA. Sequencing was at deep level. The protocol was immunoSEQ multiplex PCR, while the TCRdb copy is restricted to in-frame clones and leaves out a portion. This sample has roughly 700,000 clones, with about nine tenths found just once. CD8 memory pooled CD45RO+ cells and CCR7-negative CD45RA+ TemRA cells. The sample consisted of memory CD8+ T cells from PBMCs. Subset noted: CD45RO+ cells pooled with CCR7-negative TemRA cells. The rearrangement joins TRBV11-3 to TRBJ1-1, with 7 bases fitting TRBD1. The TCR was taken from a man younger than 35 in good health. Some clones in this sample may be carry-over from other donors' samples. Here the CDR3 reads CASTLLGTALFFF. CDR3 bases: TGTGCCAGCACCTTACTCGGGACAGCCTTGTTCTTCTTT.